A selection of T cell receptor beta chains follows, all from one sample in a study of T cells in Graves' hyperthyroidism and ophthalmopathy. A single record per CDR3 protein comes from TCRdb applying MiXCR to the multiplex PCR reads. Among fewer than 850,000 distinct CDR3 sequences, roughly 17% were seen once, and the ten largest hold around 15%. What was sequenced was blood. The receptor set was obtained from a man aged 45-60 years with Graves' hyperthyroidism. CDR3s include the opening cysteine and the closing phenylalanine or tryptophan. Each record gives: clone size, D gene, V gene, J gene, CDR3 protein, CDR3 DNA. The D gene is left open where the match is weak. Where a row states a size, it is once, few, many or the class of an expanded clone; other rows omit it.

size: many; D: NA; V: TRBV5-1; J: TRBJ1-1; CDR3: CASSLAWEGTEAFF; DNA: TGCGCCAGCAGCTTGGCCTGGGAGGGGACTGAAGCTTTCTTT
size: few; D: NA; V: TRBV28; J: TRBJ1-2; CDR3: CASSSGPISNGYTF; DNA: TGTGCCAGCAGTAGCGGGCCCATATCAAATGGCTACACCTTC
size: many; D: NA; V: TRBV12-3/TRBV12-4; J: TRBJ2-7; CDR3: CASSFFGDYYEQYF; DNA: TGTGCCAGCAGTTTCTTCGGGGATTACTACGAGCAGTACTTC
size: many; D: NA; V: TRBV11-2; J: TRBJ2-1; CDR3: CASSILTGFEGDEQFF; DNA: TGTGCCAGCAGCATACTGACAGGTTTTGAAGGAGATGAGCAGTTCTTC
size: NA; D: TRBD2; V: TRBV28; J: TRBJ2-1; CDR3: CASSSSGSGHEQFF; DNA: TGTGCCAGCAGTTCCTCCGGTAGCGGGCATGAGCAGTTCTTC
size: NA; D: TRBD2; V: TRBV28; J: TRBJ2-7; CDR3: CASSWSGSLNEQYF; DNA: TGTGCCAGCAGCTGGAGCGGGAGTTTGAACGAGCAGTACTTC
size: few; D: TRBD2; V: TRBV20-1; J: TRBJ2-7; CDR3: CSARSLASGNSYEQYF; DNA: TGCAGTGCTAGAAGTCTTGCTAGCGGGAACTCCTACGAGCAGTACTTC
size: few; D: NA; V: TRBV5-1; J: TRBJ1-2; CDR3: CASSLDGSPYYGYTF; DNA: TGCGCCAGCAGCTTGGACGGGAGCCCCTACTATGGCTACACCTTC
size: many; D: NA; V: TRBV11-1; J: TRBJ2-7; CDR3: CASSTGPTYEQYF; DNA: TGTGCCAGCAGCACGGGACCTACCTACGAGCAGTACTTC
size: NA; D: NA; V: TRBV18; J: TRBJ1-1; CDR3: CASSPWTQETEAFF; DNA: TGTGCCAGCTCACCATGGACCCAGGAGACTGAAGCTTTCTTT
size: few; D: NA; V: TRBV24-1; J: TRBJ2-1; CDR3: CATSDPRTGLEQFF; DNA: TGTGCCACCAGTGATCCCAGAACGGGACTTGAGCAGTTCTTC
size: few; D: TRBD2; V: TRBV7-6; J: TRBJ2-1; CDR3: CASSRGPSGSSYNEQFF; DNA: TGTGCCAGCAGCCGGGGGCCTAGCGGGAGCTCCTACAATGAGCAGTTCTTC
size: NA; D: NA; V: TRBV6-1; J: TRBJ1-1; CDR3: CASDGDPGRDTEAFF; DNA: TGTGCCAGCGATGGAGATCCCGGGAGGGACACTGAAGCTTTCTTT
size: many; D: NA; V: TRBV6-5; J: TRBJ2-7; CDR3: CASSYSSGVEQYF; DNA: TGTGCCAGCAGTTACTCGTCAGGAGTCGAGCAGTACTTC
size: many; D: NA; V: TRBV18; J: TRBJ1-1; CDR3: CASSPPSPWGTEAFF; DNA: TGTGCCAGCTCACCACCATCTCCATGGGGGACGGAAGCTTTCTTT
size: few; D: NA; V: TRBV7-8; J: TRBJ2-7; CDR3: CASSLDPSASSYEQYF; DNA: TGTGCCAGCAGCTTAGACCCGAGCGCCAGCTCCTACGAGCAGTACTTC
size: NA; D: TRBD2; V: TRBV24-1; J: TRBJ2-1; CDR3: CATSDTGTSGFNEQFF; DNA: TGTGCCACCAGTGATACCGGGACTAGCGGGTTCAATGAGCAGTTCTTC
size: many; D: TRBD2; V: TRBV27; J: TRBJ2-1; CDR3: CASSPTPPGLAGGNEQFF; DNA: TGTGCCAGCAGTCCTACTCCTCCGGGACTAGCGGGAGGAAATGAGCAGTTCTTC
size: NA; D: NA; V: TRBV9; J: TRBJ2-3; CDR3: CASSPPQGSTDTQYF; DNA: TGTGCCAGCAGCCCCCCTCAAGGGAGCACAGATACGCAGTATTTT
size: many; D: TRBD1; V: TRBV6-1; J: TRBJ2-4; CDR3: CASSARQGAGAKNIQYF; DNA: TGTGCCAGCAGTGCGAGACAGGGGGCAGGGGCCAAAAACATTCAGTACTTC
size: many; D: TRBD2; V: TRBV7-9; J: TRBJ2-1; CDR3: CASSVHSWGLDFSEQFF; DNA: TGTGCCAGCAGCGTTCACTCGTGGGGACTAGACTTTAGTGAGCAGTTCTTC
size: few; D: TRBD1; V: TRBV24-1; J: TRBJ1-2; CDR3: CATSDSDTGVTNYGYTF; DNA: TGTGCCACCAGTGATTCAGATACAGGGGTCACTAACTATGGCTACACCTTC
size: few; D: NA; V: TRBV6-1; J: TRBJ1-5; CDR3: CASRPTGFLQPQHF; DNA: TGTGCCAGCAGGCCAACAGGGTTTCTTCAGCCCCAGCATTTT
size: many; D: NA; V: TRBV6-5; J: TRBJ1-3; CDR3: CASSYKGSSGNTIYF; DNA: TGTGCCAGCAGTTATAAAGGAAGCTCTGGAAACACCATATATTTT
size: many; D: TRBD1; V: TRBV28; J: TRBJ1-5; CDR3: CASSSSGTVNSQPQHF; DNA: TGTGCCAGCAGTTCATCCGGGACAGTCAATTCTCAGCCCCAGCATTTT
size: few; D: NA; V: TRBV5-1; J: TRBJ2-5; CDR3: CASIQGETQYF; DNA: TGCGCCAGCATCCAAGGGGAGACCCAGTACTTC
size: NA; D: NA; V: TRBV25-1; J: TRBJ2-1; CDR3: CASSWGDYNEQFF; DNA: TGTGCCAGCAGTTGGGGTGACTACAATGAGCAGTTCTTC
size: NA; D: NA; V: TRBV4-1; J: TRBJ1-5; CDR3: CASSQDGGDQPQHF; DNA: TGCGCCAGCAGCCAAGATGGAGGGGATCAGCCCCAGCATTTT
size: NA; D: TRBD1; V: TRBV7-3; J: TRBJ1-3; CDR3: CASSRQGPFSGNTIYF; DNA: TGTGCCAGCAGCCGACAGGGCCCCTTCTCTGGAAACACCATATATTTT
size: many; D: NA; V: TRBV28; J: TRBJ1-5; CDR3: CASSLSDGRNQPQHF; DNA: TGTGCCAGCAGTTTATCGGACGGCCGCAATCAGCCCCAGCATTTT
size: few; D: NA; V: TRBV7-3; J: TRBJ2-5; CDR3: CASSLGGGKETQYF; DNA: TGTGCCAGCAGCTTAGGAGGGGGCAAAGAGACCCAGTACTTC
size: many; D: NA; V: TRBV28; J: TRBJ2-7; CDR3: CASSLRGRHYEQYF; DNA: TGTGCCAGCAGTTTACGCGGACGGCACTACGAGCAGTACTTC
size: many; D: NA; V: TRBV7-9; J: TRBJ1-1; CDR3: CASSPTQYSGTEAFF; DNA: TGTGCCAGCAGCCCTACACAGTATTCAGGGACTGAAGCTTTCTTT
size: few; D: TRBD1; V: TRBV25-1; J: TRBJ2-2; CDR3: CASSEHRGHTGELFF; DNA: TGTGCCAGCAGTGAACACAGGGGGCACACCGGGGAGCTGTTTTTT
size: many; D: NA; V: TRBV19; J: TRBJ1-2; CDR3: CASSIAEANYGYTF; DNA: TGTGCCAGTAGTATCGCGGAAGCTAACTATGGCTACACCTTC
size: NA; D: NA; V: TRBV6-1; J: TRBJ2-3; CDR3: CASNQIRESTDTQYF; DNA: TGTGCCAGCAATCAGATACGGGAGAGCACAGATACGCAGTATTTT
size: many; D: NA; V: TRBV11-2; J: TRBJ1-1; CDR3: CASSLVVGGTEAFF; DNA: TGTGCCAGCAGCTTAGTCGTCGGGGGAACTGAAGCTTTCTTT